One sample yielded the 18 T cell receptor beta chains listed below, sequenced in a study of lung T cells in sarcoidosis with Löfgren's syndrome. TCRdb reprocessed the reads with MiXCR, giving one entry per CDR3 protein. The sample contains roughly 20,000 distinct CDR3 sequences, about 20% of which appear only once. Sequences were obtained from CD4+ T cells from PBMCs. The receptors stem from a human donor with sarcoidosis (Löfgren's syndrome or another form), or a control subject (not recorded which).

This clonotype was recorded at least ten times. The J gene is TRBJ1-1, the V gene TRBV20-1; unclear D gene. This CDR3 region has 16 residues. From germline, CDR1 is DFQATT and CDR2 SNEGSKA (reference sequence). Trimming took 3 bases from V and 5 from J, leaving 22 bases between them. The CDR3 reads CSASFRLIAVRTEAFF. In DNA, the CDR3 is TGCAGTGCTAGCTTTCGGTTGATCGCGGTTAGGACTGAAGCTTTCTTT.

J is TRBJ2-1 and V is TRBV19; D is unresolved. V dropped 0 bases and J dropped 8 bases, with 8 bases sitting between them. This CDR3 has 13 amino acids. CDR1 and CDR2 from the germline V gene are LNHDA and SQIVND (reference sequence). This CDR3 is CASSIDPVDEQFF. CDR3 DNA sequence: TGTGCCAGTAGTATAGATCCTGTGGATGAGCAGTTCTTC.

To note about this clonotype: This may stem from a read error, because a much larger clone lies one nucleotide away. The chain employs TRBV6-1 and TRBJ2-1; a weak D match, TRBD2 (6 bases). Germline V gives CDR1 MNHNS, CDR2 SASEGT. This CDR3 has 15 residues. CDR3 sequence: CAISEPVGGRGEQFF. The CDR3 DNA is TGTGCCATCAGTGAGCCGGTCGGAGGGCGGGGAGAGCAGTTCTTC.

This clonotype was counted at least ten times. The chain recombines TRBV12-3 or TRBV12-4 with TRBJ1-2; D gene uncertain. The CDR3 has 13 residues. The ends were cut back, 3 bases at V and 5 bases at J, with 10 bases in the middle. The CDR3 DNA sequence: TGTGCCAGCAGTTTTCGAGGGCCTTATGGCTACACCTTC. Translated, it gives CASSFRGPYGYTF.

This clonotype was picked up many times. The chain has TRBV7-2 and TRBJ2-1; 15 bases agree with TRBD2. CDR1 and CDR2 from the germline V gene are SGHTA and FQGNSA. V was clipped by 5 bases and J by 7 bases; unmatched bases: 3. The CDR3 contains 15 residues. CDR3 amino acids: CASSRTSGGANEQFF. CDR3 bases: TGTGCCAGCAGCCGGACTAGCGGGGGGGCTAATGAGCAGTTCTTC.

This clonotype is labeled medium-sized. The chain combines TRBV6-2 or TRBV6-3 with TRBJ2-3; no clear D gene. Trimming stripped 0 bases from V and 4 bases from J, with 11 bases between. CDR1 and CDR2 (germline): MNHEY, SVGEGT. The CDR3 sequence is 15 residues long. The CDR3 loop reads CASSYSKRAPDTQYF. The CDR3 DNA sequence: TGTGCCAGCAGTTACTCGAAACGGGCTCCAGATACGCAGTATTTT.

Remarks on this clonotype: The germline gene is not matched at one end of the junction; a read error may be the cause. The chain uses TRBV6-1 and TRBJ1-1; unclear D gene. The CDR3 is 14 amino acids. Germline loops: CDR1 MNHNS, CDR2 SASEGT. CDR3 DNA sequence: TGTGCCAGCAGTTGCTTGGCTGAGAACACTGAAGCTCTCTTT. Its translation: CASSCLAENTEALF.

The chain recombines TRBV30 with TRBJ1-2; D not resolved. V lost 1 base and J lost 2, with 11 bases in between. The length of the CDR3 is 14 residues. The V gene's germline CDR1 is GTSNPN and CDR2 SVGIG (reference sequence). This CDR3 reads CAWSDGVGNYGYTF. The CDR3 DNA follows: TGTGCCTGGAGTGACGGCGTCGGGAACTATGGCTACACCTTC.

A word on this clonotype: Being one base from a much bigger clone, this may be a read error. The J gene is TRBJ2-3, the V gene TRBV2; the match to TRBD2 covers 10 bases. With 6 bases clipped from V and 8 bases from J, the junction kept 14 bases outside the gene matches. Germline CDR1 SNHLY, CDR2 FYNNEI. The CDR3 length is 16 residues. The CDR3 loop is CASRAWLAGEVGTQYF. The CDR3 nucleotides read TGTGCCAGCAGGGCGTGGCTAGCGGGAGAAGTTGGTACGCAGTATTTT.

By proportion, this clonotype is medium-sized. The chain couples TRBV25-1 to TRBJ2-7; TRBD2 matches 13 bases. This CDR3 has 15 amino acids. Germline V gene lookup returns CDR1 MGHDK and CDR2 SYGVNS. Trimming removed 3 bases from V and 3 bases from J; junction bases left unmatched: 2. The CDR3 spells CASSEGTSGVYEQYF. DNA for the CDR3: TGTGCCAGCAGTGAGGGGACTAGCGGGGTCTACGAGCAGTACTTC.

This clonotype was picked up many times. The V and J genes are TRBV20-1 and TRBJ2-7; TRBD1 aligns across 9 bases. The V gene end was trimmed by 6 bases and the J gene end by 2 bases; junction bases not matched to a gene: 2. CDR1 is DFQATT and CDR2 is SNEGSKA in the germline V gene (reference sequence). The CDR3 is 12 residues long. Here the CDR3 reads CSANRGPYEQYF. The CDR3 DNA is TGCAGTGCAAACAGGGGGCCCTACGAGCAGTACTTC.

This clonotype was seen repeatedly, ten times or more. The V and J genes are TRBV4-2 and TRBJ1-1, with 9 bases that match TRBD1. V trimming: 0 bases; J trimming: 5 bases; junction bases outside the gene matches: 4. The CDR3 runs to 15 residues. CDR1 LGHNA and CDR2 YNFKEQ come from the germline V gene. CDR3: CASSQEGQGITEAFF. The DNA of the CDR3 is TGTGCCAGCAGCCAAGAGGGACAGGGAATAACTGAAGCTTTCTTT.

The chain uses TRBV28 and TRBJ2-1, with 8 bases fitting TRBD2. The CDR3 totals 15 residues. After removal of 4 bases from V and 14 bases from J, the junction contained 16 bases not matched to a gene. CDR1 is MDHEN and CDR2 is SYDVKM in the germline V gene. The CDR3 bases are TGTGCCAGCAGTTCGGGACCAGCGGGAGAGATTGGGGAGTTCTTC. Translating gives CASSSGPAGEIGEFF.

This clonotype appeared many times. The chain has TRBV5-1 and TRBJ2-1; 13 nucleotides agree with TRBD2. The CDR3 contains 15 residues. The V gene's germline CDR1 is SGHRS and CDR2 YFSETQ. The trim removed 5 bases at V and 8 bases at J, leaving 7 bases unmatched. CDR3 nucleotide sequence: TGCGCCAGCAGTCTCGGGACTAGCGGGGTCCATGAGCAGTTCTTC. This translates into CASSLGTSGVHEQFF.

This clonotype is labeled as medium-sized. This rearrangement joins TRBV6-1 to TRBJ2-1; TRBD2 matches 10 bases. J was trimmed by 3 bases and V by 6 bases; bases with no gene match: 5. This CDR3 comprises 15 residues. From germline, CDR1 is MNHNS and CDR2 SASEGT. In DNA form, the CDR3 reads TGTGCCAGCAGCCGTAGCGGGGGGTTCTACAATGAGCAGTTCTTC. Translation: CASSRSGGFYNEQFF.

This clonotype occurred many times. The chain has TRBV3-1 and TRBJ2-1, with 13 bases matching TRBD2. The CDR3 runs 16 residues. The germline V gene has CDR1 LGHDT and CDR2 YNNKEL (reference sequence). V shed 3 bases, J shed 4 bases, and the junction held 3 bases outside the gene matches. CDR3 coding DNA: TGTGCCAGCAGCCAGACTAGCGGGGGGCCATACAATGAGCAGTTCTTC. Protein: CASSQTSGGPYNEQFF.

A note on this clonotype: One base away lies a much larger clone, so this may be a sequencing read error. This rearrangement joins TRBV7-2 to TRBJ1-1, with unresolved D. Per the germline V gene, CDR1 is SGHTA and CDR2 is FQGNSA. The CDR3 is made up of 16 amino acids. CDR3 region: CASGLRSGQKNTEAFF. CDR3 nucleotide sequence: TGTGCCAGCGGCTTAAGGTCAGGTCAAAAGAACACTGAAGCTTTCTTT.

Worth noting for this clonotype: The junction shows a germline mismatch at one end, possibly a read error. The chain couples TRBV27 to TRBJ1-5; 7 bases match TRBD1. The CDR3 is 15 residues long. CDR1 is MNHEY, CDR2 SMNVEV, per germline (reference sequence). The CDR3 spells CARSPRVRGNQPQHF. The CDR3, as DNA: TGTGCCCGCAGTCCCCGGGTCAGGGGGAATCAGCCCCAGCATTTT.